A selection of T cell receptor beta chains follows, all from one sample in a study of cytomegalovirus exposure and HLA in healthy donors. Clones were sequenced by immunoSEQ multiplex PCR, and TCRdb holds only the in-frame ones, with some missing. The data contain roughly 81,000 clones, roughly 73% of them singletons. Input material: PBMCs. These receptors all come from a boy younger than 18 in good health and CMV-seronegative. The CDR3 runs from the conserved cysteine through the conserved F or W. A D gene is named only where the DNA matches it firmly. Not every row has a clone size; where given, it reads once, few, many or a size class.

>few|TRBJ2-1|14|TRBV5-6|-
CASSSLRTYNEQFF
TGTGCCAGCAGCTCCCTGCGTACCTACAATGAGCAGTTCTTC
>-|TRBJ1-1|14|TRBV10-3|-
CAISALGGNTEAFF
TGTGCCATCAGTGCTTTGGGGGGGAACACTGAAGCTTTCTTT
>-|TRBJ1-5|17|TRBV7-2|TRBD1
CASSLWGDRDGNQPQHF
TGTGCCAGCAGCTTATGGGGAGACAGGGATGGCAATCAGCCCCAGCATTTT
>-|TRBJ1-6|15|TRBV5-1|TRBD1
CASSPGTGGNSPLHF
TGCGCCAGCAGCCCCGGGACAGGGGGAAATTCACCCCTCCACTTT
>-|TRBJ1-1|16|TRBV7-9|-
CASSLKGVREGTEAFF
TGTGCCAGCAGCTTAAAAGGAGTCAGGGAGGGGACTGAAGCTTTCTTT
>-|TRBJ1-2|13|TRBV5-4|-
CATGGGGWYGYTF
TGTGCCACCGGGGGCGGGGGATGGTATGGCTACACCTTC
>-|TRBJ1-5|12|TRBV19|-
CASPPNNQPQHF
TGTGCCAGCCCCCCAAACAATCAGCCCCAGCATTTT
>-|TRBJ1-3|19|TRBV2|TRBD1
CASSEWASGTASSGNTIYF
TGTGCCAGCAGTGAATGGGCATCCGGGACAGCTAGCTCTGGAAACACCATATATTTT
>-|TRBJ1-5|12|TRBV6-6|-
CASGAINQPQHF
TGTGCCAGCGGGGCGATCAATCAGCCCCAGCATTTT
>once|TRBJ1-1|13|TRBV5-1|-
CASSLAFGREAFF
TGCGCCAGCAGCTTGGCCTTCGGCAGGGAAGCTTTCTTT
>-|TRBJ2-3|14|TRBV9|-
CASSVVGRADTQYF
TGTGCCAGCAGCGTAGTCGGGAGAGCGGATACGCAGTATTTT
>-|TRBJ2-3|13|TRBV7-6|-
CASGASDGNTQYF
TGTGCCAGCGGAGCGTCAGATGGTAATACGCAGTATTTT
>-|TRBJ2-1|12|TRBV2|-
CASSSGKGEQFF
TGTGCCAGCAGTTCCGGGAAAGGTGAGCAGTTCTTC
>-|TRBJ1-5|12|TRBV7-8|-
CASNFINQPQHF
TGTGCCAGCAACTTTATAAATCAGCCCCAGCATTTT
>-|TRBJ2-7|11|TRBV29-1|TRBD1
CSDGQAYEQYF
TGCAGCGACGGACAGGCCTACGAGCAGTACTTC
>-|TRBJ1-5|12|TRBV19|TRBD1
CASQDREQPQHF
TGTGCCAGCCAAGACAGGGAACAGCCCCAGCATTTT
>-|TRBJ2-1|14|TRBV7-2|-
CASSRLPSYNEQFF
TGTGCCAGCAGCCGACTTCCCTCCTACAATGAGCAGTTCTTC
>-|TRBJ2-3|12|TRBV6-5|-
CASRSPADTQYF
TGTGCCAGCCGGTCCCCGGCAGATACGCAGTATTTT
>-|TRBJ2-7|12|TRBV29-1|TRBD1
CSARTGSNEQYF
TGCAGCGCAAGGACAGGGTCCAACGAGCAGTACTTC
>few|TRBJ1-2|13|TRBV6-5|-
CASSYGGSYGYTF
TGTGCCAGCAGTTACGGGGGGTCCTACGGCTACACCTTC
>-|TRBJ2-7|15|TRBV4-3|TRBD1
CASSQRTGAHYEQYF
TGCGCCAGCAGCCAGCGGACAGGGGCGCACTACGAGCAGTACTTC
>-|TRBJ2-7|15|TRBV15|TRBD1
CATSPESGQPYEQYF
TGTGCCACCAGCCCGGAATCGGGACAGCCCTACGAGCAGTACTTC
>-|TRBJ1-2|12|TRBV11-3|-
CASSFDGYGYTF
TGTGCCAGCAGCTTTGACGGGTATGGCTACACCTTC
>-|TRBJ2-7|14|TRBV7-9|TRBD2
CASREAGSGVEQYF
TGTGCCAGCAGGGAGGCGGGTAGCGGGGTCGAGCAGTACTTC
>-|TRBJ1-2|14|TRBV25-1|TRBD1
CASRGGTGNYGYTF
TGTGCCAGCCGCGGCGGGACAGGGAATTATGGCTACACCTTC
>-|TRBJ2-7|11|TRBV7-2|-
CASSSTYEQYF
TGTGCCAGCAGCTCCACCTACGAGCAGTACTTC
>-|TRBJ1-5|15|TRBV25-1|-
CASSELSGSNQPQHF
TGTGCCAGCAGTGAATTGTCAGGGTCCAATCAGCCCCAGCATTTT
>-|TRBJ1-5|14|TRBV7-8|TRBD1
CASRPGTGNQPQHF
TGTGCCAGCAGACCTGGGACAGGGAATCAGCCCCAGCATTTT
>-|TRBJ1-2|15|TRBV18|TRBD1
CASSPETGAAYGYTF
TGTGCCAGCTCACCCGAGACAGGGGCGGCCTATGGCTACACCTTC
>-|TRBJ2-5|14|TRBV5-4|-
CASSLAQGHETQYF
TGTGCCAGCAGCTTGGCGCAGGGGCACGAGACCCAGTACTTC
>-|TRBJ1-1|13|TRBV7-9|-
CASSSYSGSEAFF
TGTGCCAGCAGCTCGTACAGTGGGTCTGAAGCTTTCTTT
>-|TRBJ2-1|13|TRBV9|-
CASSVGGANEQFF
TGTGCCAGCAGCGTAGGGGGCGCTAATGAGCAGTTCTTC
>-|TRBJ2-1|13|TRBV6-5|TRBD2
CASSRTSPNEQFF
TGTGCCAGCAGTCGGACTAGCCCCAATGAGCAGTTCTTC
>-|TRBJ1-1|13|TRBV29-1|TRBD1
CSGRDSKNTEAFF
TGCAGCGGACGGGACAGCAAGAACACTGAAGCTTTCTTT
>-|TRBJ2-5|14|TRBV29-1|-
CSVELLRLQDLQYF
TGCAGCGTTGAGTTGTTGCGACTTCAAGATCTCCAGTACTTC
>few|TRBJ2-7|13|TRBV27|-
CASSPRRGNEQYF
TGTGCCAGCAGTCCCCGCAGGGGAAACGAGCAGTACTTC
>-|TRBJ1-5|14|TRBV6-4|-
CASSRTAPLRPQHF
TGTGCCAGCAGCAGGACAGCGCCTTTACGGCCCCAGCATTTT
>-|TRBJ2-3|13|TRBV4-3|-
CASSQARGDTQYF
TGCGCCAGCAGCCAAGCTCGGGGGGATACGCAGTATTTT
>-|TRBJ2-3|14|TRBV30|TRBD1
CAWTGTGRPDTQYF
TGTGCCTGGACCGGGACAGGGAGACCAGATACGCAGTATTTT
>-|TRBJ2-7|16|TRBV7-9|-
CASSLANNPDSYEQYF
TGTGCCAGCAGCTTAGCAAACAACCCCGACTCCTACGAGCAGTACTTC
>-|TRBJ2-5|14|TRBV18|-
CASSPPEQAETQYF
TGTGCCAGCTCACCACCGGAACAGGCAGAGACCCAGTACTTC
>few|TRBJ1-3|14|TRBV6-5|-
CASSYGGPGNTIYF
TGTGCCAGCAGTTACGGAGGTCCTGGAAACACCATATATTTT
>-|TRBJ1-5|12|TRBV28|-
CASSLAGDPQHF
TGTGCCAGCAGTTTAGCCGGGGATCCCCAGCATTTT
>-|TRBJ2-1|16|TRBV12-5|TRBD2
CASGDVSGRWSDEQFF
TGTGCTAGTGGTGACGTTAGCGGGAGGTGGTCGGATGAGCAGTTCTTC
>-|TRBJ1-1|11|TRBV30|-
CAEITRTEAFF
TGTGCCGAAATTACGAGGACTGAAGCTTTCTTT
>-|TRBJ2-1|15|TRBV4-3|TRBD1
CASSQGTGVDNEQFF
TGCGCCAGCAGCCAAGGGACAGGGGTGGACAATGAGCAGTTCTTC
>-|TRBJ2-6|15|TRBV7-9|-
CASSPTVSGANVLTF
TGTGCCAGCAGCCCTACAGTCTCTGGGGCCAACGTCCTGACTTTC
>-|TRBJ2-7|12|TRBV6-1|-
CASTTRGYEQYF
TGTGCCAGCACGACCAGAGGCTACGAGCAGTACTTC